The 21 T cell receptor beta chains given below trace back to one sample, sequenced in a study of post-analysis software for immune sequencing data. Unique-molecular-identifier-tagged TCR beta cDNA libraries were used. TCRdb re-analysed the PCR reads in MiXCR, keeping a single row per CDR3 protein. The table has hundreds of thousands of distinct CDR3 sequences, roughly three fifths seen once; the top ten hold 10% to 12%. These receptors' targets are unknown. Study-wide results and limits: Controls had lower frequencies than patients of five TRBV segments, which included TRBV5-6, TRBV5-1 and TRBV20-1.

Material: blood. These receptors originate from a girl aged 2 to 9 with multiple sclerosis.

V is TRBV11-2 and J is TRBJ1-2, with a tentative D call TRBD1 (6 bases). The CDR3 spans 13 residues. V was clipped by 5 bases and J by 7 bases, with 14 bases between them. Per the germline V gene, CDR1 is SGHAT and CDR2 is FQNNGV. In nucleotides, the CDR3 is TGTGCCAGCAGCACCCGGGTAGGGGGTGGCTACACCTTC. Protein: CASSTRVGGGYTF.

Here the CDR3 reads CATSMGAYYNEQFF. Here the CDR3 DNA reads TGTGCCACCAGTATGGGGGCGTACTACAATGAGCAGTTCTTC. This chain connects TRBV24-1 to TRBJ2-1; tentative D call: TRBD1 (6 bases). Looked up from germline, CDR1 is KGHDR and CDR2 is SFDVKD. V shed 6 bases and J shed 3 bases, with 11 bases lying between them. This CDR3 has 14 residues.

This clonotype was observed a handful of times. The chain couples TRBV29-1 to TRBJ2-3; 8 bases align to TRBD2. There are 15 residues in the CDR3. From germline, CDR1 is SQVTM and CDR2 ANQGSEA. J gave up 1 base and V 1 base, and 4 bases lay outside the gene matches. The CDR3 coding sequence is TGCAGCGTTGAAGCCATAGCGGGGCGCACAGATACGCAGTATTTT. Its translation is CSVEAIAGRTDTQYF.

There are a few counts of this clonotype. The CDR3 spells CASSLEHPGLAGGNTDTQYF. The CDR3 nucleotides read TGTGCCAGCAGCTTGGAGCATCCGGGACTAGCGGGGGGGAACACAGATACGCAGTATTTT. This chain joins TRBV11-2 and TRBJ2-3, with 16 nucleotides matching TRBD2. The ends lost 3 bases at V and 2 bases at J; junction bases unmatched: 11. CDR3 length: 20 amino acids. Germline CDR1 is SGHAT and CDR2 is FQNNGV.

The rearrangement joins TRBV20-1 to TRBJ2-1; 7 bases map to TRBD1. Near its end, the DNA agrees better with TRBJ2-7, so the J call may be wrong. CDR3 size: 15 residues. Germline loops: CDR1 DFQATT, CDR2 SNEGSKA (reference sequence). In DNA, the CDR3 is TGCAGTGCTAGCACAGTTGTTTCAGGGGGCTACGAGCAGTACTTC. Its translation is CSASTVVSGGYEQYF.

The chain employs TRBV29-1 and TRBJ2-3, with TRBD1 identical over 9 bases. Looked up from germline, CDR1 is SQVTM and CDR2 is ANQGSEA. V trimming: 4 bases; J trimming: 0 bases; junction bases outside the gene matches: 2. The CDR3 consists of 14 residues. CDR3 in amino acids: CSVAGQGSTDTQYF. CDR3 DNA: TGCAGCGTTGCAGGACAGGGGAGCACAGATACGCAGTATTTT.

J is TRBJ2-3 and V is TRBV3-1; no clear D. The CDR3 totals 16 residues. CDR1 and CDR2 from the germline V gene are LGHDT and YNNKEL (reference sequence). The V end lost 1 base, the J end lost 1 base, and 12 bases lay between the germline ends. In DNA form, the CDR3 reads TGTGCCAGCAGCCAAGTGATAGACTGCCGCACAGATACGCAGTATTTT. Residues: CASSQVIDCRTDTQYF.

In its sample, this clonotype was seen a few times. J is TRBJ2-1 and V is TRBV7-3, with TRBD2 matching over 10 bases. The V gene end was trimmed by 2 bases and the J gene end by 3 bases; junction bases not matched to a gene: 4. Germline V lookup: CDR1 SGHTA, CDR2 FQGTGA. The CDR3 is made up of 16 amino acids. CDR3 sequence: CASSLGGLASYNEQFF. The CDR3 bases are TGTGCCAGCAGCTTAGGGGGACTAGCGAGCTACAATGAGCAGTTCTTC. Using reference TRBV7-3 and TRBJ2-1 for the parts outside the CDR3, the full variable domain is GAGVSQTPSNKVTEKGKYVELRCDPISGHTALYWYRQSLGQGPEFLIYFQGTGAADDSGLPNDRFFAVRPEGSVSTLKIQRTERGDSAVYLCASSLGGLASYNEQFFGPGTRLTVL.

The chain combines TRBV15 with TRBJ2-4; possibly TRBD1 for D (6 bases). Germline assignment: CDR1 LNHNV and CDR2 YYDKDF (reference sequence). The CDR3 has 14 residues. V was clipped by 0 bases and J by 6 bases, with 9 bases between them. CDR3 DNA: TGTGCCACCAGCAGAGATAGGGACATAAACATTCAGTACTTC. This codes for CATSRDRDINIQYF.

Worth noting for this clonotype: One end of the junction is discordant with germline, which a read error may explain. The V and J genes are TRBV5-4 and TRBJ2-1; 8 positions agree with TRBD2. Looked up from germline, CDR1 is SGHNT and CDR2 is YYREEE (reference sequence). The CDR3 runs 15 residues. The CDR3 region is CVSSFEREYYNEQFF. As DNA, the CDR3 is TGTGTCAGCAGCTTCGAGCGGGAGTATTACAATGAGCAGTTCTTC. Looking up the rest from reference TRBV5-4 and TRBJ2-1 gives the full variable domain: ETGVTQSPTHLIKTRGQQVTLRCSSQSGHNTVSWYQQALGQGPQFIFQYYREEENGRGNFPPRFSGLQFPNYSSELNVNALELDDSALYLCVSSFEREYYNEQFFGPGTRLTVL.

V gene TRBV12-3 or TRBV12-4 combines with J gene TRBJ1-1; possibly TRBD1 for D (5 bases). CDR3 length: 13 amino acids. V lost 3 bases, J lost 9 bases, and 14 bases lay in between. This CDR3 reads CASSFFRRTKAFF. The CDR3 bases are TGTGCCAGCAGTTTTTTCCGTAGGACAAAAGCTTTCTTT.

The chain combines TRBV7-2 with TRBJ2-5; D is unclear. Germline CDR1 SGHTA, CDR2 FQGNSA. Trimming stripped 5 bases from V and 3 bases from J, with 10 bases between. The CDR3 has 13 residues. The CDR3: CASSGWLEETQYF. CDR3 sequence (DNA): TGTGCCAGCAGCGGATGGTTGGAAGAGACCCAGTACTTC.

This clonotype appeared a single time. CDR3 nucleotide sequence: TGTGCCAGCAGTTCCCAGGGGGATTCTGAGCAGTTCTTC. This sequence encodes CASSSQGDSEQFF. The chain couples TRBV6-6 to TRBJ2-1; 7 nucleotides match TRBD1. This CDR3 has 13 amino acids. Germline assignment: CDR1 MNHNY and CDR2 SVGAGI (reference sequence). V gave up 4 bases and J gave up 9 bases; unmatched junction bases: 6.

The chain uses TRBV5-1 and TRBJ2-6; D uncertain. Germline loops: CDR1 SGHRS, CDR2 YFSETQ. Trimming removed 0 bases at V and 0 bases at J, with 10 bases between. The CDR3 runs to 17 residues. CDR3 loop: CASSLGASSSGANVLTF. The CDR3 coding sequence is TGCGCCAGCAGCTTGGGGGCGTCCAGCTCTGGGGCCAACGTCCTGACTTTC.

This chain joins TRBV10-1 and TRBJ2-1; TRBD2 matches at 7 bases. The CDR3 spans 17 residues. The V gene end was trimmed by 7 bases and the J gene end by 7 bases; junction bases not matched to a gene: 19. The V gene's germline CDR1 is WNHNN and CDR2 SYGVQD (reference sequence). CDR3 bases: TGCGCCAGCATTCATCTTGGAGTGGCGGGAGCGCATAATGAGCAGTTCTTC. It encodes CASIHLGVAGAHNEQFF.

Points on this clonotype: At one of its ends the junction is not consistent with the germline gene, which may arise from a read error. The chain links TRBV7-7 to TRBJ2-3, with D possibly being TRBD2 (5 bases). CDR1 and CDR2 from the germline V gene are SSHAT and FNYEAQ (reference sequence). The CDR3 is 15 amino acids. In DNA form, the CDR3 reads TGTGCTAGCAGCCAGAGGGCAGCATTCACAGATACGCAGTATTTT. Protein sequence: CASSQRAAFTDTQYF.

The chain employs TRBV5-6 and TRBJ2-1; D call uncertain. With 0 bases removed from V and 8 bases from J, the gap between germline ends came to 12 bases. Germline assignment: CDR1 SGHDT and CDR2 YYEEEE. CDR3 length equals 14 residues. In DNA form, the CDR3 reads TGTGCCAGCAGCTTGGGGATCCATCGGGATGAGCAGTTCTTC. This encodes CASSLGIHRDEQFF. The full variable domain, its missing parts supplied by reference TRBV5-6 and TRBJ2-1, is DAGVTQSPTHLIKTRGQQVTLRCSPKSGHDTVSWYQQALGQGPQFIFQYYEEEERQRGNFPDRFSGHQFPNYSSELNVNALLLGDSALYLCASSLGIHRDEQFFGPGTRLTVL.

This clonotype has more than one count but fewer than ten. The chain employs TRBV12-3 or TRBV12-4 and TRBJ2-7; D may be TRBD1 (6 bases). The V gene lost 6 bases and the J gene lost 3 bases, with 18 bases spanning the gap. The CDR3 spans 15 residues. The CDR3 reads CASRLGQNARYEQYF. CDR3 DNA sequence: TGTGCCAGCAGGCTTGGACAGAATGCACGCTACGAGCAGTACTTC.

V is TRBV4-1 and J is TRBJ2-1; D uncertain. With 5 bases removed from V and 3 bases from J, the gap between germline ends came to 14 bases. The CDR3 totals 15 residues. The germline V gene has CDR1 MGHRA and CDR2 YSYEKL. The CDR3 coding sequence is TGCGCCAGCAGCGCCGGTCTTTCGGGCTACAATGAGCAGTTCTTC. This sequence encodes CASSAGLSGYNEQFF.

J is TRBJ2-5 and V is TRBV29-1, with D possibly TRBD1 on 5 matching bases. Deletions cut 4 bases from V and 5 bases from J, with 17 bases between. The CDR3 spans 14 residues. The germline V gene encodes CDR1 SQVTM and CDR2 ANQGSEA. The CDR3 loop reads CSVVDSPYRETQYF. The DNA for the CDR3 is TGCAGCGTTGTCGACAGCCCCTACCGGGAGACCCAGTACTTC.

This clonotype was counted only a few times. The chain links TRBV5-1 to TRBJ2-1, with 10 bases fitting TRBD2. The CDR3 contains 17 residues. V was pared by 0 bases and J by 8 bases, with 11 bases of the junction left unmatched. Germline assignment: CDR1 SGHRS and CDR2 YFSETQ. The CDR3 nucleotides read TGCGCCAGCAGCTTGGCCCTAGGAGCGGGAGGGCCCCATGAGCAGTTCTTC. It codes for CASSLALGAGGPHEQFF.